This T cell receptor beta chain derives from a study of cytomegalovirus exposure and HLA in healthy donors. This clone was observed a single time. Its antigen is undetermined. Use of 60 Vbeta and 13 Jbeta primers characterized the PCR. The assay was immunoSEQ multiplex PCR, and TCRdb's table has in-frame clones only and misses some. The sample shows some 120,000 clones, around 75% of them seen only once. V was shortened by 0 bases and J by 0 bases, with 12 bases between the two germline ends. This CDR3 has 16 residues. The germline V gene has CDR1 GTSNPN and CDR2 SVGIG (reference sequence). The study's findings and limits: HLA alleles showed associations with 15,000 to 20,000 TCR beta sequences in a later analysis, at a 0.05 false discovery rate.

The chain employs TRBV30 and TRBJ2-1; D perhaps matches TRBD2 (6 bases). The clonotype comes from a man aged 25-45 years in good health and CMV-seronegative. The specimen sequenced was PBMCs. Written as DNA, the CDR3 is TGTGCCTGGAGTGTAGCGGGCAGCTTCTCCTACAATGAGCAGTTCTTC. This translates into CAWSVAGSFSYNEQFF.